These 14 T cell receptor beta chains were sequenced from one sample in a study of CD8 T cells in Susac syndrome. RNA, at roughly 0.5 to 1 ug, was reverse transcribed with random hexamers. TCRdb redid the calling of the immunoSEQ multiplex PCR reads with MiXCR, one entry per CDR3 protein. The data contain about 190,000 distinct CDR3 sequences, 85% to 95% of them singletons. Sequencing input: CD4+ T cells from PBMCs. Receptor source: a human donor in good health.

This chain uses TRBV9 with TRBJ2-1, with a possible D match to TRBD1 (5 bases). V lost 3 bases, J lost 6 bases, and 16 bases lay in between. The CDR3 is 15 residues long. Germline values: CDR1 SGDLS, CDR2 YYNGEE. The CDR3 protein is CASSGGVIIGNEQFF. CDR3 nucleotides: TGTGCCAGCAGCGGGGGCGTAATAATCGGCAATGAGCAGTTCTTC.

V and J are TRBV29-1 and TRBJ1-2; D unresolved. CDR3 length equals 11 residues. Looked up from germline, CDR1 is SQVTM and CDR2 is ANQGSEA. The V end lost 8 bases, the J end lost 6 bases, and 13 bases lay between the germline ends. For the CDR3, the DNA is TGCAGCCCTCGGGTTGAACATGGCTACACCTTC. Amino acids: CSPRVEHGYTF.

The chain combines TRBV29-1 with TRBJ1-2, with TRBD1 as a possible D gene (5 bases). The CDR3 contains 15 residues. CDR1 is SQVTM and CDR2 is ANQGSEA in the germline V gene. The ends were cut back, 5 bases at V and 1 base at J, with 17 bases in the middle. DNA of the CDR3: TGCAGCGTTTCTAAGACATCGGGGGATAACTATGGCTACACCTTC. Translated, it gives CSVSKTSGDNYGYTF.

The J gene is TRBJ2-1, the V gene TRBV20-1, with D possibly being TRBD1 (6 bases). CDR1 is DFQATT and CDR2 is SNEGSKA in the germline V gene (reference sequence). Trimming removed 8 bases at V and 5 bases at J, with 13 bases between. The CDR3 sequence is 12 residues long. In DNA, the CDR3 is TGCAGTCCGACCAGGGGAGACAATGAGCAGTTCTTC. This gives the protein CSPTRGDNEQFF.

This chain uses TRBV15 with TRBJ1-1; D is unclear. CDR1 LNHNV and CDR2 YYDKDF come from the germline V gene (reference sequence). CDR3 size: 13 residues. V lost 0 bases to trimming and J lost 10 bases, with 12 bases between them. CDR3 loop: CATSRDSGPRAFF. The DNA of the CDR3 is TGTGCCACCAGCAGAGATTCTGGGCCCAGAGCTTTCTTT.

The CDR3 spells CSVFSDDGTDTQYF. The CDR3 region has the DNA TGCAGCGTTTTTAGCGATGATGGCACAGATACGCAGTATTTT. J is TRBJ2-3 and V is TRBV29-1; perhaps TRBD2 as D (5 bases). This CDR3 is built from 14 residues. Trimming stripped 5 bases from V and 1 base from J, with 13 bases between. Germline V gene sequence: CDR1 SQVTM, CDR2 ANQGSEA.

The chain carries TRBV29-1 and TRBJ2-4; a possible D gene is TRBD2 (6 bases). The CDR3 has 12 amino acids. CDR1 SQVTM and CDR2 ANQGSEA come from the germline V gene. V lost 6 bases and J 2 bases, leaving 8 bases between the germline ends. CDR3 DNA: TGCAGCGTGGGGGGACCCAAAAACATTCAGTACTTC. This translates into CSVGGPKNIQYF. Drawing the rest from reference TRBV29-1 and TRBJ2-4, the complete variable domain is SAVISQKPSRDICQRGTSLTIQCQVDSQVTMMFWYRQQPGQSLTLIATANQGSEATYESGFVIDKFPISRPNLTFSTLTVSNMSPEDSSIYLCSVGGPKNIQYFGAGTRLSVL.

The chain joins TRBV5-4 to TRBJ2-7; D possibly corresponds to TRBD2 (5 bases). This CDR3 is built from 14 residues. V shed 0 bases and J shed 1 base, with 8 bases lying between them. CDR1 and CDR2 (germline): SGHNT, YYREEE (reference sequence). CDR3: CASSLGGHSYEQYF. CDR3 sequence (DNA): TGTGCCAGCAGCTTGGGAGGGCATTCCTACGAGCAGTACTTC.

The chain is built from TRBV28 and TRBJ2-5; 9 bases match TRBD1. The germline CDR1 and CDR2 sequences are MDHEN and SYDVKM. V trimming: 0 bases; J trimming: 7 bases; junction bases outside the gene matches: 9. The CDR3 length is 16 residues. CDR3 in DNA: TGTGCCAGCAGTTTATGGTTCCGGACAGGGGACGGGACCCAGTACTTC. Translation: CASSLWFRTGDGTQYF.

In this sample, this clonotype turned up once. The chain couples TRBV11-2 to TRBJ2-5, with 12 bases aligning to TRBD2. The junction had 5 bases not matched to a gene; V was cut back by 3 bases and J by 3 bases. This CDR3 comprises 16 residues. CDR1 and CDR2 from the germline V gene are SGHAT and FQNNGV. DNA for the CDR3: TGTGCCAGCAGCTTTATCACTAGCGGGAGGAAAGAGACCCAGTACTTC. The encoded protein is CASSFITSGRKETQYF. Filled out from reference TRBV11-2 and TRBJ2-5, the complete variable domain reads EAGVAQSPRYKIIEKRQSVAFWCNPISGHATLYWYQQILGQGPKLLIQFQNNGVVDDSQLPKDRFSAERLKGVDSTLKIQPAKLEDSAVYLCASSFITSGRKETQYFGPGTRLLVL.

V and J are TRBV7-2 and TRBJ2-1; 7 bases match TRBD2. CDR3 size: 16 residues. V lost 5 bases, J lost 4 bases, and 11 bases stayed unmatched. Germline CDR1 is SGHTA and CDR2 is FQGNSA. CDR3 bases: TGTGCCAGCAGCCCTCTCGGGAGCGGGGTTTACAATGAGCAGTTCTTC. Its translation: CASSPLGSGVYNEQFF.

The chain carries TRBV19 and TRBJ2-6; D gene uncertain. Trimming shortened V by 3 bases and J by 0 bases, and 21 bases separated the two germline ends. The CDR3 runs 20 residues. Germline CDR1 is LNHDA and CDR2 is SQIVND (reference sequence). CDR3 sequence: CASSISPMDPVSSGANVLTF. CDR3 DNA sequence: TGTGCCAGTAGTATTTCTCCGATGGACCCAGTGAGCTCTGGGGCCAACGTCCTGACTTTC.

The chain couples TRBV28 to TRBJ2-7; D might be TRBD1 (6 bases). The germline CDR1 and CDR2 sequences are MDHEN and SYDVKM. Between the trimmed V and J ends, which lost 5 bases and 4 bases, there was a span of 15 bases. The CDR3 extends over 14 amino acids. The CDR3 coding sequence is TGTGCCAGCAGTCCCCCCCAGGACAGTTACGAGCAGTACGTC. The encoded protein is CASSPPQDSYEQYV.

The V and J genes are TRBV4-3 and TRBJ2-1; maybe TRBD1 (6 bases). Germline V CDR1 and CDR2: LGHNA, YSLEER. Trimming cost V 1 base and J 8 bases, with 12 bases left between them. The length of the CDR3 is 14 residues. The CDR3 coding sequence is TGCGCCAGCAGCCAAGGCGGTCAGGGGCATGAGCAGTTCTTC. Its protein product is CASSQGGQGHEQFF.